Included here is one T cell receptor (beta chain) sequence, with context. Participant ages covered about 18 to 90 years across 24 US areas. Participant-given clinical history determined each cohort assignment. Per the germline V gene, CDR1 is MNHEY and CDR2 is SMNVEV (reference sequence). Trimming stripped 2 bases from V and 2 bases from J, with 8 bases between. The CDR3 sequence is 14 residues long. This record belongs to a study of blood T cell repertoires in COVID-19. Study as a whole: T cells, B-cell-depleted T cells, or PBMCs provided the cDNA or gDNA that served as material.

Original methodology: Using reference gene primer amplification, nucleated cell counts were estimated. The table came from immunoSEQ multiplex PCR; TCRdb's copy has only in-frame clones and leaves some out. The V and J calls and clone size come from that table; D and trimming were worked out from the DNA. The sample records a few hundred thousand clones, around 92% being singletons. The TCR sequence derives from a woman aged 45-60 years who had been exposed to COVID-19. The chain has TRBV27 and TRBJ2-3; perhaps TRBD2 as D (5 bases). The specimen was PBMCs or T cells enriched from blood (not recorded which). The CDR3 nucleotides read TGTGCCAGCAGTTTAACTAGAACCACAGATACGCAGTATTTT. It codes for CASSLTRTTDTQYF.